This TCR beta chain derives from a study of blood T cells in healthy people across ages. Overall study: Template switching captured about one barcoded beta molecule per two T cells.

CDR1 and CDR2 from the germline V gene are LNHNV and YYDKDF (reference sequence). The CDR3 has 14 amino acids. V was cut by 1 base and J by 6 bases, with 9 bases left in between. Study-wide results and limits: Whereas aged donors had fewer naive CD4+ cells, long-lived donors had more of them and higher diversity.

A second roughly 7 to 12 cycle PCR used barcoded and J-beta primers. TCRdb analysed the 5' RACE reads with MiXCR anew, one entry per CDR3 protein. The table lists around 1,500,000 distinct CDR3 sequences, approximately 38% of them singletons. Notes on this clonotype: What it binds is not known.

The TCR originated in a woman between 18 and 30 years old in good health. The sample was blood. The rearrangement joins TRBV15 to TRBJ2-2; no clear D. The CDR3 DNA follows: TGTGCCACCAGCAGAGCTTCCCGCTCCGGGGAGCTGTTTTTT. Its protein product is CATSRASRSGELFF. Combining the CDR3 with reference TRBV15 and TRBJ2-2 gives the whole variable domain DAMVIQNPRYQVTQFGKPVTLSCSQTLNHNVMYWYQQKSSQAPKLLFHYYDKDFNNEADTPDNFQSRRPNTSFCFLDIRSPGLGDTAMYLCATSRASRSGELFFGEGSRLTVL.